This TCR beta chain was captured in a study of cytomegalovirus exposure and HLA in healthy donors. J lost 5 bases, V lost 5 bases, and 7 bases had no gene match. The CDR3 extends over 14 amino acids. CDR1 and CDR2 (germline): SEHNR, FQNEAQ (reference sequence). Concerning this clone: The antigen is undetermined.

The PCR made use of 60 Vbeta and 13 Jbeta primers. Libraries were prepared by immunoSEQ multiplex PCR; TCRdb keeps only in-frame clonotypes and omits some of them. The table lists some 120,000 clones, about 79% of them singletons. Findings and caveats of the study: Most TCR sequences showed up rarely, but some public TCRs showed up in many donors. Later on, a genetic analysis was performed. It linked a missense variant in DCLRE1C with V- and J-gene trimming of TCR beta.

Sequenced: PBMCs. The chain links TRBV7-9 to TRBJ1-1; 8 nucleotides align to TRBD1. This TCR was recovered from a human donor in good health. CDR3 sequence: CASSPWTGPTEAFF. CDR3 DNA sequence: TGTGCCAGCAGCCCTTGGACAGGGCCAACTGAAGCTTTCTTT.